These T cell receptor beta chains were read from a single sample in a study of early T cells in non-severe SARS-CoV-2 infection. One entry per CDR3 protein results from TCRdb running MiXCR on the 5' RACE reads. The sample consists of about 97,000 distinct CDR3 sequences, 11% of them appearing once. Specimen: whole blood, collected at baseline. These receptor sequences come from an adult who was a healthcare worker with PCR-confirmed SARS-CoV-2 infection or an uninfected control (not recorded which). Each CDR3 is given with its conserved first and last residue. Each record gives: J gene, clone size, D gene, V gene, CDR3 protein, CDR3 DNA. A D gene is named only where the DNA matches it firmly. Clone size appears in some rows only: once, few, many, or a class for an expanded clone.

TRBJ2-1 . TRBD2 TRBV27 CASSLGLAGVGEQFF TGTGCCAGCAGTTTAGGGCTAGCGGGAGTGGGGGAGCAGTTCTTC
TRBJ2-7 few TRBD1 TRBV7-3 CASSSSAGGFRSDEQYF TGTGCCAGCAGCTCATCGGCAGGGGGCTTTAGATCGGACGAGCAGTACTTC
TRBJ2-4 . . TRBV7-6 CASSLETGALAKNIQYF TGTGCCAGCAGCTTAGAGACGGGGGCCCTAGCCAAAAACATTCAGTACTTC
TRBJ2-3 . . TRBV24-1 CATSGIRGLYTDTQYF TGTGCCACCAGCGGAATCAGAGGACTATACACAGATACGCAGTATTTT
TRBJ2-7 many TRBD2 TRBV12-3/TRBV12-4 CASSTSGRSSYEQYF TGTGCCAGCAGTACTAGCGGGCGTAGTTCCTACGAGCAGTACTTC
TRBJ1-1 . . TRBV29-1 CSVISQSTEAFF TGCAGCGTTATAAGCCAGAGCACTGAAGCTTTCTTT
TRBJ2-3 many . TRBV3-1 CASSQDRSTDTQYF TGTGCCAGCAGCCAAGACCGAAGCACAGATACGCAGTATTTT
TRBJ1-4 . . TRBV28 CASSLPAGEKLFF TGTGCCAGCAGTTTACCTGCTGGTGAAAAACTGTTTTTT
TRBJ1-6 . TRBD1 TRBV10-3 CAISEEDRGNSSLHF TGTGCCATCAGTGAGGAAGACAGGGGTAATTCATCCCTCCACTTT
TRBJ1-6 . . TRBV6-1 CASSEDPTGISPLHF TGTGCCAGCAGTGAAGACCCGACCGGGATATCACCCCTCCACTTT